The rows below give T cell receptor beta chains drawn from one sample of a study of PD-L1 blockade in urothelial cancer. Clones were read by immunoSEQ multiplex PCR, and TCRdb kept only the in-frame ones, dropping some. The repertoire holds 70,000 to 85,000 clones, around 84% seen once, with 4% to 6% in the top ten. The specimen was PBMCs, collected around atezolizumab (anti-PD-L1) treatment. These TCRs come from a man between 65 and 85 years old with urothelial cancer. CDR3s include the opening cysteine and the closing phenylalanine or tryptophan. D genes are given only for firm matches. Clone size is given for some rows only: seen once, a few or many times, or a class if the clone is expanded.

abundance	d_gene	j_gene	v_gene	CDR3nt	CDR3aa
.	.	TRBJ1-1	TRBV7-8	TGTGCCAGCAGCTTACTTACGAATCGGGACACTGAAGCTTTCTTT	CASSLLTNRDTEAFF
.	TRBD2	TRBJ2-2	TRBV5-1	TGCGCCAGCAGCTTCCTTCCGGGACTAGCGGGAGGCGCGAACACCGGGGAGCTGTTTTTT	CASSFLPGLAGGANTGELFF
.	TRBD1	TRBJ1-5	TRBV19	TGTGCCAGTAGTATAGGGACAGGGGGTATCAGGGCCGATCAGCCCCAGCATTTT	CASSIGTGGIRADQPQHF
.	TRBD1	TRBJ1-4	TRBV5-5	TGTGCCAGCAGCTTGGACTACAGGGGGCAAAGAGGGGAAAAACTGTTTTTT	CASSLDYRGQRGEKLFF
.	.	TRBJ1-1	TRBV6-6	TGTGCCAGCCAGCGGGGGAACACTGAAGCTTTCTTT	CASQRGNTEAFF
once	.	TRBJ2-1	TRBV19	TGTGCCAGTAGTCCGCGGACTATCAGCTCCTACAATGAGCAGTTCTTC	CASSPRTISSYNEQFF
.	.	TRBJ2-1	TRBV11-2	TGTGCCAGCAGCCCCGTTCGGTCTTACAATGAGCAGTTCTTC	CASSPVRSYNEQFF
.	.	TRBJ2-5	TRBV5-4	TGTGCCAGCAGCTTGGCCCTGCGGGCGGGCGCCCAAGAGACCCAGTACTTC	CASSLALRAGAQETQYF
.	.	TRBJ1-1	TRBV2	TGTGCCAGCAGGGCCGGACAAACGAACACTGAAGCTTTCTTT	CASRAGQTNTEAFF
.	.	TRBJ2-2	TRBV7-2	TGTGCCAGCAGCTTAAGTGGTAGCGACCCCACCGGGGAGCTGTTTTTT	CASSLSGSDPTGELFF
once	.	TRBJ1-2	TRBV4-1	TGCGCCAGCAGCCAAGATCGGGAGGGCCTCTATGGCTACACCTTC	CASSQDREGLYGYTF
few	TRBD1	TRBJ2-2	TRBV7-3	TGTGCCAGCAGCTTATCGGACAGGGCCCCCAACACCGGGGAGCTGTTTTTT	CASSLSDRAPNTGELFF
.	TRBD2	TRBJ2-5	TRBV30	TGTGCCTGGAACCCGGGGAGGGGCGGCGAGACCCAGTACTTC	CAWNPGRGGETQYF
.	TRBD1	TRBJ2-5	TRBV12-5	TGTGCTAGTGGTTTGAGAGGGGGCCGACAAGAGACCCAGTACTTC	CASGLRGGRQETQYF
.	TRBD2	TRBJ2-7	TRBV18	TGTGCCAGCTCACCAAAGGGGACTAGCGGGAGCCTCGAGCAGTACTTC	CASSPKGTSGSLEQYF
.	TRBD2	TRBJ2-7	TRBV5-4	TGTGCCAGCAGCTTGGAAGGGACTAGCGGGAGTTATTACGAGCAGTACTTC	CASSLEGTSGSYYEQYF
.	.	TRBJ2-3	TRBV15	TGTGCCACCGAAGCGGCCCCCTCGGATACGCAGTATTTT	CATEAAPSDTQYF
.	.	TRBJ2-7	TRBV6-5	TGTGCCAGCAGCCCCATGGTAGAAGGGGGAGAGCAGTACTTC	CASSPMVEGGEQYF
many	.	TRBJ1-4	TRBV28	TGTGCCCTCAGGGGACCCAGGGGCTATGAAAAACTGTTTTTT	CALRGPRGYEKLFF
.	.	TRBJ2-3	TRBV15	TGTGCCACCAGCCACCCGGGGGGCAGGACAGATACGCAGTATTTT	CATSHPGGRTDTQYF
.	.	TRBJ2-1	TRBV5-4	TGTGCCAGCAGCAGGAGGGTGGACAATGAGCAGTTCTTC	CASSRRVDNEQFF
few	.	TRBJ1-1	TRBV7-9	TGTGCCAGCGGGCGGGGGAACACTGAAGCTTTCTTT	CASGRGNTEAFF
.	TRBD2	TRBJ2-1	TRBV10-1	TGCGCCAGCAGACCTAGACTAGCGGGAGTTATTGAGCAGTTCTTC	CASRPRLAGVIEQFF
.	.	TRBJ1-2	TRBV11-2	TGTGCCAGCAGCTTTGGTTTCGGGATAAACTATGGCTACACCTTC	CASSFGFGINYGYTF
few	TRBD1	TRBJ1-2	TRBV28	TGTGCCAGCAGTTTCAGCGGGACAGGAGCTAACTATGGCTACACCTTC	CASSFSGTGANYGYTF
.	.	TRBJ1-4	TRBV6-1	TGTGCCAGCAGTGAAGGGTGGGGGGTGACAACTAATGAAAAACTGTTTTTT	CASSEGWGVTTNEKLFF